This TCR beta chain emerged from a study of blood T cells in healthy people across ages. Whole-study findings and limits: Diversity of TCR beta per million T cells declined in a roughly linear way with age. For the donors, CMV status was unknown and possibly confounded expanded clonotype changes.

The second PCR ran roughly 6 to 12 cycles with a sample-barcoded 5' primer and J-beta primers. Each cDNA molecule was tagged by a template-switch adaptor with 12 random nucleotides. Researchers report that each sample yielded at least 3 million CDR3-containing paired-end reads. Each CDR3 protein is one row after TCRdb ran MiXCR on the 5' RACE reads. The data show roughly 900,000 distinct CDR3 sequences, with 40% to 60% seen just once and around 15% held by the top ten. This clonotype was counted between two and nine times. Its antigen is undetermined. The CDR3 spans 15 residues. Trimming left V 6 bases short and J 1 base short, with 16 bases between. Germline CDR1 is MNHNS and CDR2 is SASEGT.

This clonotype was sampled from a man younger than 45 in good health. The V and J genes are TRBV6-1 and TRBJ2-7, with D maybe TRBD1 (6 bases). The specimen was blood. In DNA, the CDR3 is TGTGCCAGCAGCCCTGGGACAATGGAGTCCTACGAGCAGTACTTC. It specifies CASSPGTMESYEQYF.